A single T cell receptor beta chain is shown here with its context. The target antigen is unknown. This sample is part of a study of T cells in localized non-small cell lung cancer. Findings and caveats of the study: Higher T cell density in the blood was associated with longer overall survival, whereas higher adjacent-lung clonality associated with shorter survival.

Assay used: immunoSEQ multiplex PCR; TCRdb lists only in-frame clones, some missing. The repertoire holds 9,500 to 11,000 clones, with approximately 91% as singletons. Germline V gene sequence: CDR1 MNHEY, CDR2 SVGAGI. V was pared by 0 bases and J by 5 bases, with 4 bases between. CDR3 size: 12 residues. The TCR sequence derives from a male donor older than 55 with stage III lung adenocarcinoma. The J gene is TRBJ2-5, the V gene TRBV6-5; D gene uncertain. Sequencing used peripheral blood, obtained before any cancer treatment. The CDR3 spells CASSYSGETQYF. The CDR3, as DNA: TGTGCCAGCAGTTACTCGGGGGAGACCCAGTACTTC.